The rows below give T cell receptor beta chains drawn from one sample of a study of T-cell memory formation after mild COVID-19. TCRdb recomputed calls from the 5' RACE reads with MiXCR, one row per CDR3 protein. The sample holds about 340,000 distinct CDR3 sequences; approximately 16% are singletons and the top ten take around 20%. The sample was PBMCs or a T cell subset sorted from them (not recorded which). The receptors were gathered from a man between 18 and 29 years old who had mild COVID-19 (a few samples of this study predate the infection). Cell type and time point are not known. The CDR3 runs from the conserved cysteine through the conserved F or W. Fields, in order: D gene, CDR3 length, V gene, J gene, clone size, CDR3 DNA, CDR3 protein. A D gene is named only where the DNA matches it firmly. A row's size may be missing; if present it is once, few, many or a size class.

>.|14|TRBV21-1|TRBJ1-2|.
TGTGCCAGCAGCCCCACGGCGGGACACTATGGCTACACATTC
CASSPTAGHYGYTF
>.|14|TRBV12-5|TRBJ2-7|.
TGTGCTAGTGGTTTAGGAGAGGGGAACTACGAGCAGTACTTC
CASGLGEGNYEQYF
>.|16|TRBV12-3/TRBV12-4|TRBJ1-5|many
TGTGCCAGCAGTTACGCAGGGACTTATAGCAATCAGCCCCAGCATTTT
CASSYAGTYSNQPQHF
>TRBD1|16|TRBV12-3/TRBV12-4|TRBJ2-3|many
TGTGCCAGCAGACCGGGGACAGGTCGTGGTCCAGATACGCAGTATTTT
CASRPGTGRGPDTQYF
>.|15|TRBV3-1|TRBJ2-6|.
TGTGCCAGCAGCCAAAGGGGGACTGGGGCCAACGTCCTGACTTTC
CASSQRGTGANVLTF
>.|12|TRBV12-3/TRBV12-4|TRBJ2-1|.
TGTGCCAGCAGCGCACGTAGGGGTGAGCAGTTCTTC
CASSARRGEQFF
>TRBD2|16|TRBV4-1|TRBJ2-3|.
TGCGCCAGCAGCCAGGGGTCGGGGGGGACCACAGATACGCAGTATTTT
CASSQGSGGTTDTQYF
>TRBD2|17|TRBV7-9|TRBJ2-3|.
TGTGCCAGCAGCTTTAGCGGGGGGCTGGTTAGCACAGATACGCAGTATTTT
CASSFSGGLVSTDTQYF
>.|13|TRBV29-1|TRBJ2-7|.
TGCAGCGTCTGGGTCCTGGGGCTCTACGAGCAGTACTTC
CSVWVLGLYEQYF
>.|16|TRBV3-2|TRBJ2-3|few
TGTGCCAGCAGCCTCCCAAACCGGGGGGCTTCAGATACGCAGTATTTT
CASSLPNRGASDTQYF
>TRBD2|16|TRBV7-3|TRBJ2-2|many
TGTGCCAGCAGGCCACCGGGACTAGCTGTCGCCGGGGAGCTGTTTTTT
CASRPPGLAVAGELFF
>.|15|TRBV9|TRBJ2-1|few
TGTGCCAGCAGCGTAGCGGGGGGCCTCTACAATGAGCAGTTCTTC
CASSVAGGLYNEQFF
>.|14|TRBV6-2/TRBV6-3|TRBJ2-1|few
TGTGCCAGCACCCCGGGACCTACCTACAATGAGCAGTTCTTC
CASTPGPTYNEQFF
>TRBD2|15|TRBV12-3/TRBV12-4|TRBJ2-3|few
TGTGCCAGCAGTTTAAGTGGTAGCGGGGGAGATACGCAGTATTTT
CASSLSGSGGDTQYF
>.|13|TRBV20-1|TRBJ2-7|.
TGCAGTGCTAGAGGGACCGCTTCCTACGAGCAGTACTTC
CSARGTASYEQYF
>.|15|TRBV12-3/TRBV12-4|TRBJ1-4|.
TGTGCCAGCAGCCTAAGGCAGGGGAGTGGTGAAAAACTGTTTTTT
CASSLRQGSGEKLFF
>.|15|TRBV6-2/TRBV6-3|TRBJ2-1|few
TGTGCCAGCAGTTACTCGCTGCAGGGACGAAGTGAGCAGTTCTTC
CASSYSLQGRSEQFF
>.|15|TRBV4-3|TRBJ2-1|.
TGCGCCAGCAGCCAAGATCCTGCGGCTTACAATGAGCAGTTCTTC
CASSQDPAAYNEQFF
>.|12|TRBV5-6|TRBJ1-5|few
TGTGCCATTGGCGGGTGTAATCAGCCCCAGCATTTT
CAIGGCNQPQHF
>.|14|TRBV6-5|TRBJ1-3|few
TGTGCCAGCAGTTACTCGGCAGGGCCAGACACCATATATTTT
CASSYSAGPDTIYF
>TRBD1|16|TRBV5-1|TRBJ2-3|.
TGCGCCAGCAGCTGGGCGACAGGGGGTTGGACAGATACGCAGTATTTT
CASSWATGGWTDTQYF
>.|13|TRBV24-1|TRBJ2-1|few
TGTGCCACCATGGGGGGCGCACCTTCCAGGCAGTTCTTC
CATMGGAPSRQFF
>TRBD1|12|TRBV12-3/TRBV12-4|TRBJ1-2|.
TGTGCCAGCACCCGGGACAGCTATGGCTACACCTTC
CASTRDSYGYTF
>.|15|TRBV28|TRBJ2-2|few
TGTGCCAGCAGCCGACTTAAATTGAACACCGGGGAGCTGTTTTTT
CASSRLKLNTGELFF
>.|12|TRBV3-1|TRBJ2-5|.
TGTGCCAGCAGCCCGACGAAAGAGACCCAGTACTTC
CASSPTKETQYF
>TRBD1|18|TRBV11-3|TRBJ2-1|many
TGTGCCAGCAGCTTAGATCAATCGGGGACAGGCTCCTACAATGAGCAGTTCTTC
CASSLDQSGTGSYNEQFF
>.|16|TRBV4-1|TRBJ2-2|few
TGCGCCAGCAGCCAAACGGGACTGATTAACACCGGGGAGCTGTTTTTT
CASSQTGLINTGELFF
>.|12|TRBV6-5|TRBJ2-7|.
TGTGCCAGCAGCACGACCCCTTACGAGCAGTACTTC
CASSTTPYEQYF
>TRBD1|13|TRBV20-1|TRBJ1-1|.
TGCAGTGCGACGACAGGGGCGGTGTTTGAAGCTTTCTTT
CSATTGAVFEAFF
>.|14|TRBV20-1|TRBJ1-3|.
TGCAGTGCCCCCGATCTTTCCTCTGGAAACACCATATATTTT
CSAPDLSSGNTIYF
>.|13|TRBV2|TRBJ2-5|many
TGTGCCAGCAAGGGGAAATGGCTAGAGACCCAGTACTTC
CASKGKWLETQYF
>.|15|TRBV2|TRBJ2-5|few
TGTGCCAGCAGCTGGGGCGGGGGACAGGAAGAGACCCAGTACTTC
CASSWGGGQEETQYF
>TRBD2|14|TRBV5-1|TRBJ2-5|.
TGCGCCAGCAGCTTCCTAGCGGGGATGGAGACCCAGTACTTC
CASSFLAGMETQYF
>.|15|TRBV7-2|TRBJ2-1|few
TGTGCCAGCAGCTTAGCCTATCAACAATACAATGAGCAGTTCTTC
CASSLAYQQYNEQFF
>TRBD1|14|TRBV20-1|TRBJ2-3|few
TGCAGTGCTAGTAACAGGGGCCGCGCAGATACGCAGTATTTT
CSASNRGRADTQYF
>TRBD1|16|TRBV9|TRBJ2-5|.
TGTGCCAGCAGCGTAGATCCACAGGGGGAACGGGAGACCCAGTACTTC
CASSVDPQGERETQYF
>.|14|TRBV19|TRBJ2-4|many
TGTGCCAGTAGTATGAGAGTGTATGGGAACATTCAGTACTTC
CASSMRVYGNIQYF
>.|13|TRBV18|TRBJ2-5|.
TGTGCCAGCTCTTCGGGACCCCAAGAGACCCAGTACTTC
CASSSGPQETQYF
>.|15|TRBV19|TRBJ2-1|few
TGTGCCAGTAGTATACTTGTGGGAGGCTCCAATGAGCAGTTCTTC
CASSILVGGSNEQFF
>.|15|TRBV6-2/TRBV6-3|TRBJ2-1|.
TGTGCCAGCAATCGTGCGGGTGCCTCCTACAATGAGCAGTTCTTC
CASNRAGASYNEQFF
>TRBD1|16|TRBV7-3|TRBJ1-5|few
TGTGCCAGCAGCACAAGCAAGGGGACAGAAAATCAGCCCCAGCATTTT
CASSTSKGTENQPQHF
>.|15|TRBV5-1|TRBJ1-2|few
TGCGCCAGCAGCTTGGGCCCTCAGGGAAACTATGGCTACACCTTC
CASSLGPQGNYGYTF
>.|12|TRBV7-2|TRBJ2-1|few
TGTGCCAGCAGACTCAGGGTCAATGAGCAGTTCTTC
CASRLRVNEQFF
>.|14|TRBV7-9|TRBJ1-5|few
TGTGCCAGCAGCTCCACGGGGGTGCATCAGCCCCAGCATTTT
CASSSTGVHQPQHF
>.|18|TRBV6-1|TRBJ2-5|many
TGTGCCAGCAGTGAAGCGTTTTTGAAGGCCGACAAAGAAGAGACCCAGTACTTC
CASSEAFLKADKEETQYF
>.|15|TRBV15|TRBJ1-5|.
TGTGCCACCAGCAGAGATGGGAATAGCAATCAGCCCCAGCATTTT
CATSRDGNSNQPQHF
>.|15|TRBV7-2|TRBJ2-5|.
TGTGCCAGCAGCCCTCTCGACAGACCCAGGGAGACCCAGTACTTC
CASSPLDRPRETQYF
>.|13|TRBV6-2/TRBV6-3|TRBJ1-4|.
TGTGCCAGCAGTTATCCAGGGACTGAAAAACTGTTTTTT
CASSYPGTEKLFF
>TRBD1|18|TRBV27|TRBJ1-1|.
TGTGCCAGCAGTTTATCGGGGACAGGGAGTGGTTTGAACACTGAAGCTTTCTTT
CASSLSGTGSGLNTEAFF
>.|14|TRBV5-6|TRBJ2-3|many
TGTGCCAGCAGCTTGGTAGTGAGCACAGATACGCAGTATTTT
CASSLVVSTDTQYF
>.|12|TRBV6-2/TRBV6-3|TRBJ1-2|.
TGTGCCAGCAGTTATCCAGTCTATGGCTACACCTTC
CASSYPVYGYTF
>TRBD1|16|TRBV4-3|TRBJ1-5|few
TGCGCCAGCAGCCAAGATGGGGGACAGGGCAATCAGCCCCAGCATTTT
CASSQDGGQGNQPQHF
>.|14|TRBV12-3/TRBV12-4|TRBJ2-3|.
TGTGCCAGCACATCGACGGGGGGCGTAAATACGCAGTATTTT
CASTSTGGVNTQYF
>.|15|TRBV12-3/TRBV12-4|TRBJ1-6|.
TGTGCCAGCAGGTCCCGAAAGGACCGACGATCACCCCTCCACTTT
CASRSRKDRRSPLHF
>.|14|TRBV7-3|TRBJ1-3|.
TGTGCCAGCAGCTTACGACCGCCCGGGAGTCCCATATATTTT
CASSLRPPGSPIYF
>.|15|TRBV7-9|TRBJ2-3|.
TGTGCCAGCAGCCCCCCGGGGTTTCGCACAGATACGCAGTATTTT
CASSPPGFRTDTQYF
>TRBD2|15|TRBV6-2/TRBV6-3|TRBJ2-3|few
TGTGCCAGCAGCGATACTAGCGGGGGCACAGATACGCAGTATTTT
CASSDTSGGTDTQYF
>.|15|TRBV7-7|TRBJ2-7|few
TGTGCCAGCAGCTTAAATGAAAGGGGAGGTCACGAGCAGTACTTC
CASSLNERGGHEQYF
>.|14|TRBV20-1|TRBJ2-3|.
TGCAGTGCTAGTCCTCCCGTCGAGATAGATACGCAGTATTTT
CSASPPVEIDTQYF